This T cell receptor (beta chain) appears in the sequencing data of a study of T cells in localized non-small cell lung cancer. Study-wide results and caveats: Adjacent lung had a median approximately 57 of the 100 largest tumor clones.

Data came from immunoSEQ multiplex PCR; TCRdb stores just in-frame clones and leaves some out. The sample contains 20,000 or so clones, around 90% of which appear only once. Comment on this clone: Its antigen is still unknown.

This sequence originates from an older male donor with stage I squamous cell lung carcinoma. This sample comprised peripheral blood, obtained before any cancer treatment.

CDR3 protein: CAWSSGQDNSPLHF. The CDR3, as DNA: TGTGCCTGGAGTTCGGGACAAGATAATTCACCCCTCCACTTT. V gene TRBV30 combines with J gene TRBJ1-6, with a weak D call TRBD1 (6 bases). CDR1 and CDR2 (germline): GTSNPN, SVGIG (reference sequence). Trimming removed 2 bases from V and 5 bases from J, with 10 bases in between. The length of the CDR3 is 14 residues.